This T cell receptor beta chain emerged from a study of identical twins. Study-level results: Out-of-frame alpha sequences that twins shared showed excess low generation probability.

With template switching, a universal primer site was added, and the cDNA carried unique molecular identifiers. TCRdb ran MiXCR on the 5' RACE reads and lists one entry per CDR3 protein. The table records roughly 690,000 distinct CDR3 sequences, around 6% of them present only once. This clonotype was detected many times. Antigen specificity is unknown. V shed 4 bases and J shed 4 bases, with 8 bases lying between them. CDR3 size: 13 residues. This chain connects TRBV12-3 or TRBV12-4 to TRBJ1-3; no clear D gene. The receptor was derived from a man between 18 and 35 years old in good health. Sequencing was performed on naive T cells sorted from blood. The CDR3 spells CASSSLLGNTIYF. The CDR3 DNA follows: TGTGCCAGCAGTTCCCTATTGGGAAACACCATATATTTT.